This T cell receptor beta chain was recovered during a study of OX40 agonist ivuxolimab in advanced cancers. Study-wide background: Hepatocellular carcinoma, melanoma, renal cell or head and neck cancer affected the dose-escalation patients.

Some clones are missing from TCRdb's copy, which holds only in-frame ones; the method was immunoSEQ multiplex PCR. The profile shows almost 80,000 clones, around 80% of them singletons. The V end was cut by 6 bases, the J end by 5 bases, with 10 bases between. The CDR3 is 12 residues long. The germline gives CDR1 SGHTA, CDR2 FQGNSA. Whole-study findings and limits: The antigens recognized by the expanded peripheral T cells, that is their antigen specificity, were not determined.

Comment on this clone: No antigen is known for it.

The sequencing here drew on CD4+ or CD8+ T cells sorted from blood, taken in a trial of the OX40 agonist ivuxolimab. The TCR originated in an adult with an advanced solid tumor such as melanoma, head and neck, liver or kidney cancer. The V call is TRBV7-2, the J call TRBJ1-2; D not certain. DNA for the CDR3: TGTGCCAGCAGGCAGGCGCGTTATGGCTACACCTTC. Its protein is CASRQARYGYTF. The full variable domain, completed using reference TRBV7-2 and TRBJ1-2, is GAGVSQSPSNKVTEKGKDVELRCDPISGHTALYWYRQSLGQGLEFLIYFQGNSAPDKSGLPSDRFSAERTGGSVSTLTIQRTQQEDSAVYLCASRQARYGYTFGSGTRLTVV.